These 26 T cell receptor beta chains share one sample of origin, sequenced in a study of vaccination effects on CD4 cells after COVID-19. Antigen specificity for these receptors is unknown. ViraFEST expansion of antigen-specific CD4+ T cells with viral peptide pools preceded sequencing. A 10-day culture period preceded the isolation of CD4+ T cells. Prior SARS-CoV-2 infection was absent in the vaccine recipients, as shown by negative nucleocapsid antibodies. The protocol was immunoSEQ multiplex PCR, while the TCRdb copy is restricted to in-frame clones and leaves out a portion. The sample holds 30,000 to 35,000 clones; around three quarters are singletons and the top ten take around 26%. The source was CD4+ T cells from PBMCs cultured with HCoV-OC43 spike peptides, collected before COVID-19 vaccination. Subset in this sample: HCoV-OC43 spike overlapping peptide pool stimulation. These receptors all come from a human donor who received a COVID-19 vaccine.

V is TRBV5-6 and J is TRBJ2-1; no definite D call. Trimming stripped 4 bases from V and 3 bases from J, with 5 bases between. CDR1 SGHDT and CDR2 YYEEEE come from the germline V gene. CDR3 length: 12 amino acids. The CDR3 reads CASSVDYNEQFF. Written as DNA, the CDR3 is TGTGCCAGCAGCGTCGACTACAATGAGCAGTTCTTC.

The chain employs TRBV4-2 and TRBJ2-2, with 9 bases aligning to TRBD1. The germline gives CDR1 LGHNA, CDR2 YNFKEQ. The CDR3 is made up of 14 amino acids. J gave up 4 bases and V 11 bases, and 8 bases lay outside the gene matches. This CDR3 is CAAGGQGLTGELFF. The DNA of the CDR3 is TGTGCCGCCGGGGGACAGGGCCTCACCGGGGAGCTGTTTTTT.

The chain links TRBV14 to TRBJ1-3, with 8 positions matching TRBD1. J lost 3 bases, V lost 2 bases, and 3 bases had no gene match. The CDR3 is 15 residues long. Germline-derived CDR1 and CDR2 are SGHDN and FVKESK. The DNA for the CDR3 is TGTGCCAGCAGCCAACAGGGGGCGAGTGGAAACACCATATATTTT. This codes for CASSQQGASGNTIYF.

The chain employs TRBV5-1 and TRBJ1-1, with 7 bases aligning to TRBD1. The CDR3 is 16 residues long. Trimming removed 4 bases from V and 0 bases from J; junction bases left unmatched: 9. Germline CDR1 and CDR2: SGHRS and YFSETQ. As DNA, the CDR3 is TGCGCCAGCAGCAGCGTCATGACAGGGATGAACACTGAAGCTTTCTTT. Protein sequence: CASSSVMTGMNTEAFF.

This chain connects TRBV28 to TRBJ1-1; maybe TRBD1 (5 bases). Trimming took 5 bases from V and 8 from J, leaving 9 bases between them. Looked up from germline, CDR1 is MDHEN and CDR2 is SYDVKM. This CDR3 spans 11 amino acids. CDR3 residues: CASSLYREAFF. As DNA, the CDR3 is TGTGCCAGCAGTCTCTACAGGGAAGCTTTCTTT.

Written as DNA, the CDR3 is TGTGCCATCAGTGATGGAGGGGGCAGGGACTATGGCTACACCTTC. This encodes CAISDGGGRDYGYTF. V usage is TRBV10-3 and J usage is TRBJ1-2; 7 nucleotides match TRBD1. Germline V gives CDR1 ENHRY, CDR2 SYGVKD. The CDR3 covers 15 residues. Losses at the gene ends were 3 bases for V and 3 bases for J; bases not matched to a gene: 7.

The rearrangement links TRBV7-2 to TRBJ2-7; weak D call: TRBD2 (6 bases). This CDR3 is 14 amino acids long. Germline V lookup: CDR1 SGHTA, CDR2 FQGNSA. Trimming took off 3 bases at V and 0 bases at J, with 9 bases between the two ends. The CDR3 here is CASSFTSSSYEQYF. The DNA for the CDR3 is TGTGCCAGCAGCTTTACTAGCAGCTCCTACGAGCAGTACTTC. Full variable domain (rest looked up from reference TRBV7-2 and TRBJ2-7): GAGVSQSPSNKVTEKGKDVELRCDPISGHTALYWYRQSLGQGLEFLIYFQGNSAPDKSGLPSDRFSAERTGGSVSTLTIQRTQQEDSAVYLCASSFTSSSYEQYFGPGTRLTVT.

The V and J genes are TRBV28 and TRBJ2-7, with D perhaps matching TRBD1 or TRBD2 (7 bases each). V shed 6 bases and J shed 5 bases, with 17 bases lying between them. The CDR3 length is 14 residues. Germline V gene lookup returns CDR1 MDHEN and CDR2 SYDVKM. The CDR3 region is CASSNSRGRDEQYF. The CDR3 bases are TGTGCCAGCAGCAACTCCAGGGGGAGGGACGAGCAGTACTTC.

The CDR3 sequence: CSVRTRFTDTQYF. The CDR3 DNA reads TGCAGCGTTCGGACTAGATTCACAGATACGCAGTATTTT. The rearrangement links TRBV29-1 to TRBJ2-3, with 7 nucleotides matching TRBD2. Germline values: CDR1 SQVTM, CDR2 ANQGSEA. The CDR3 loop spans 13 amino acids. J was trimmed by 2 bases and V by 5 bases; bases with no gene match: 4.

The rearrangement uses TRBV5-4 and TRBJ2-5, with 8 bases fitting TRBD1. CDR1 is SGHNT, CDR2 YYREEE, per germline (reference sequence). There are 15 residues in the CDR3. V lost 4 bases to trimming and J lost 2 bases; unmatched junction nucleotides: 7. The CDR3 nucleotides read TGTGCCAGCAGCCCCGGTAGGACAGGGCAAGAGACCCAGTACTTC. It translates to CASSPGRTGQETQYF.

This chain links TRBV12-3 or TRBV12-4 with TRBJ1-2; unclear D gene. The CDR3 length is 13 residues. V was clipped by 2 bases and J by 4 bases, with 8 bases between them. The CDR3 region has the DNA TGTGCCAGCAGTTTACGGGGTGTCTATGGCTACACCTTC. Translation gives CASSLRGVYGYTF.

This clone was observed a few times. The CDR3 loop reads CASRNANSPLHF. The CDR3 bases are TGTGCCAGCCGTAATGCGAATTCACCCCTCCACTTT. The chain couples TRBV3-1 (or the pseudogene TRBV3-2) to TRBJ1-6; D is uncertain. CDR3 length equals 12 residues. The germline gives CDR1 LGHDT, CDR2 YNNKEL (reference sequence). V was shortened by 8 bases and J by 7 bases, with 9 bases between the two germline ends.

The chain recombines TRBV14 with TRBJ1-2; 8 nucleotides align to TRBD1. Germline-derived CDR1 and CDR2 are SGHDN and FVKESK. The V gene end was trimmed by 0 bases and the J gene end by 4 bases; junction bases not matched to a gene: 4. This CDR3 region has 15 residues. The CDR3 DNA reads TGTGCCAGCAGCCAAGAGTGGGGGACAGGCTATGGCTACACCTTC. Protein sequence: CASSQEWGTGYGYTF.

In DNA, the CDR3 is TGTGCCAGCAGTTACGGAGCTGTTACGGGCTACACCTTC. Its protein product is CASSYGAVTGYTF. The chain carries TRBV6-5 and TRBJ1-2, with D unclear. The germline V gene encodes CDR1 MNHEY and CDR2 SVGAGI. CDR3 length: 13 residues. The germline V and J ends were trimmed by 2 bases and 8 bases, with 12 bases remaining between them.

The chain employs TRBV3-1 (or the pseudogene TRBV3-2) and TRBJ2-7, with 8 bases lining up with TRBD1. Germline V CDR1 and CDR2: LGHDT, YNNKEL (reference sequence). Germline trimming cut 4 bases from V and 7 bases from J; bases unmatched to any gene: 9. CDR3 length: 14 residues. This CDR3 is CASSPRSTGEEQYF. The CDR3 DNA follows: TGTGCCAGCAGCCCTCGATCGACAGGGGAAGAGCAGTACTTC.

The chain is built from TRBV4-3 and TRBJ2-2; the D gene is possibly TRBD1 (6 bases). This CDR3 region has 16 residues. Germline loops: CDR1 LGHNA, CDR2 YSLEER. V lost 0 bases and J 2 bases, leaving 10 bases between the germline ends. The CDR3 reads CASSQDVQGNTGELFF. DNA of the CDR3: TGCGCCAGCAGCCAAGATGTACAGGGAAACACCGGGGAGCTGTTTTTT.

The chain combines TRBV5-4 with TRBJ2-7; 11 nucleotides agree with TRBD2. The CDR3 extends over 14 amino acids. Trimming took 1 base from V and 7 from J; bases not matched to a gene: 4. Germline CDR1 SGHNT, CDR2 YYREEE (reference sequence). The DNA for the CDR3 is TGTGCCAGCAGCTTGATTAGCGGGAGGGAGGAGCAGTACTTC. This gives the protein CASSLISGREEQYF.

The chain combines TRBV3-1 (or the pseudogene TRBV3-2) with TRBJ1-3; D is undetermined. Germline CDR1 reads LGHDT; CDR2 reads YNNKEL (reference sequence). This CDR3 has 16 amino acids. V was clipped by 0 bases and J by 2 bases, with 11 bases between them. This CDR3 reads CASSQDLGGAGNTIYF. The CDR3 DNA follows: TGTGCCAGCAGCCAAGATCTTGGCGGGGCTGGAAACACCATATATTTT.

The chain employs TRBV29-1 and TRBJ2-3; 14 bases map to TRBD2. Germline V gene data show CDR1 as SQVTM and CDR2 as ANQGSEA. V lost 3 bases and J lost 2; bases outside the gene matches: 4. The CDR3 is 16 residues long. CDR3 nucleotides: TGCAGCGTTGACCGGACTAGCGGGGGGCTCACAGATACGCAGTATTTT. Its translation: CSVDRTSGGLTDTQYF.

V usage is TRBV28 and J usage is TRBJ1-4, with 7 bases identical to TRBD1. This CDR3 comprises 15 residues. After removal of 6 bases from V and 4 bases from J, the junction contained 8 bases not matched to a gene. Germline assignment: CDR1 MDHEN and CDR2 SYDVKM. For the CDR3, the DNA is TGTGCCAGCAGGGGGGGAACAGGGGTTAATGAAAAACTGTTTTTT. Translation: CASRGGTGVNEKLFF.

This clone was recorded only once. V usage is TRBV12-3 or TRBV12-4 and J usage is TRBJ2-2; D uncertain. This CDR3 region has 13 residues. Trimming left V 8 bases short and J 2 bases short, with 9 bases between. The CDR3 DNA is TGTGCCAGCGATACAGATAACACCGGGGAGCTGTTTTTT. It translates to CASDTDNTGELFF.

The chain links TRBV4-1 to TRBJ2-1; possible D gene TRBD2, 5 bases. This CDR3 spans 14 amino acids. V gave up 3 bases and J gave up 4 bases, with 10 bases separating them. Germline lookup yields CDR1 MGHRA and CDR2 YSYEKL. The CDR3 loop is CASSQVARYNEQFF. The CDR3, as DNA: TGCGCCAGCAGCCAGGTAGCGCGGTACAATGAGCAGTTCTTC.

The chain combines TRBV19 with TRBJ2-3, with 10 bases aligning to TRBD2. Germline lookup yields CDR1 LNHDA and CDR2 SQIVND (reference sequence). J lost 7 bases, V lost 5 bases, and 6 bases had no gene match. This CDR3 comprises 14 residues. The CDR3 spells CASSGAGGSNTQYF. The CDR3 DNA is TGTGCCAGTAGTGGAGCGGGGGGGTCGAATACGCAGTATTTT.

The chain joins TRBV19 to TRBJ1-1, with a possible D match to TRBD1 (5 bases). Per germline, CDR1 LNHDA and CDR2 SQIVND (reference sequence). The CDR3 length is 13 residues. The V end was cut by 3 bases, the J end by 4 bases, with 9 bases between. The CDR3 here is CASSIKGTTEAFF. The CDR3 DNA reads TGTGCCAGTAGTATCAAGGGGACCACTGAAGCTTTCTTT. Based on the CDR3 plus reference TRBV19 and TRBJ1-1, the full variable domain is DGGITQSPKYLFRKEGQNVTLSCEQNLNHDAMYWYRQDPGQGLRLIYYSQIVNDFQKGDIAEGYSVSREKKESFPLTVTSAQKNPTAFYLCASSIKGTTEAFFGQGTRLTVV.

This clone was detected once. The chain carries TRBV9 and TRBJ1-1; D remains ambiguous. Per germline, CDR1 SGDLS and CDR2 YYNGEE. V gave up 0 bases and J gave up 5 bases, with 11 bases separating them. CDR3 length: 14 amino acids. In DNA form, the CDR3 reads TGTGCCAGCAGCGTAGGGTCGGGTGGGACTGAAGCTTTCTTT. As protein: CASSVGSGGTEAFF.

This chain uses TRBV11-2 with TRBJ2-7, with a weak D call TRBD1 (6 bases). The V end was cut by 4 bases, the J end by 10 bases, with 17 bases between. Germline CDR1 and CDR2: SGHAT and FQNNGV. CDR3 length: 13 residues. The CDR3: CASSSRGLGEQYF. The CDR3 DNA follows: TGTGCCAGCAGCTCCAGGGGTTTGGGGGAACAGTACTTC.